Each of the 5 T cell receptor beta chains below was sequenced from the same sample in a study of T cell repertoires in cytomegalovirus infection. From the reads, TCRdb called clonotypes with MiXCR, one entry per CDR3 protein. The sample shows about half a million distinct CDR3 sequences, 33% of them seen only once. No antigen has been assigned to these receptors. The material sequenced was cultured PBMCs, taken from culture after CMV antigen stimulation. Receptors originate from a human donor in good health (CMV status not recorded). Some clones in this sample may be carry-over from other donors' samples.

This clonotype was counted at least ten times. V and J are TRBV12-3 or TRBV12-4 and TRBJ2-1, with 9 bases matching TRBD2. CDR3 length: 15 amino acids. Unmatched junction bases numbered 6, after V lost 3 bases and J lost 6 bases. In DNA, the CDR3 is TGTGCCAGCAGTTTTATCGGCGGGAGGGTCAATGAGCAGTTCTTC. Its protein is CASSFIGGRVNEQFF.

In this sample, this clonotype turned up a few times. The V gene is TRBV4-1, the J gene TRBJ2-3, with TRBD2 matching over 9 bases. The ends lost 0 bases at V and 0 bases at J; junction bases unmatched: 10. Germline CDR1 reads MGHRA; CDR2 reads YSYEKL. The CDR3 loop spans 19 amino acids. CDR3: CASSQDSGSGSSSTDTQYF. As DNA, the CDR3 is TGCGCCAGCAGCCAAGATTCGGGTAGCGGGAGTTCTAGCACAGATACGCAGTATTTT.

This clonotype has only a few counts. V is TRBV27 and J is TRBJ2-7, with TRBD2 as a possible D gene (5 bases). The CDR3 is made up of 14 amino acids. V shed 2 bases and J shed 4 bases, with 12 bases lying between them. Germline V CDR1 and CDR2: MNHEY, SMNVEV (reference sequence). The CDR3 loop reads CASSLEGSVYEQYV. The CDR3 DNA reads as TGTGCCAGCAGTTTAGAGGGTAGCGTTTACGAGCAGTACGTC.

This clonotype came up a few times. The genes are TRBV10-3 and TRBJ2-3; 9 positions match TRBD2. The V and J ends lost 5 bases and 12 bases, in that order; junction bases with no gene match: 18. This CDR3 is 16 amino acids long. Germline assignment: CDR1 ENHRY and CDR2 SYGVKD. CDR3 loop: CAISNPSGRQGYGQYF. Here the CDR3 DNA reads TGTGCCATCAGTAATCCCAGCGGGAGGCAGGGATACGGTCAGTATTTT.

This clonotype has only one observation. V is TRBV7-6 and J is TRBJ2-7; 13 bases are a match to TRBD2. Losses at the gene ends were 5 bases for V and 2 bases for J; bases not matched to a gene: 3. Germline V gene lookup returns CDR1 SGHVS and CDR2 FNYEAQ. The CDR3 has 15 residues. The DNA of the CDR3 is TGTGCCAGCAGCGAGGGACTAGCGGGAACCTACGAGCAGTACGTC. Encoded protein: CASSEGLAGTYEQYV.